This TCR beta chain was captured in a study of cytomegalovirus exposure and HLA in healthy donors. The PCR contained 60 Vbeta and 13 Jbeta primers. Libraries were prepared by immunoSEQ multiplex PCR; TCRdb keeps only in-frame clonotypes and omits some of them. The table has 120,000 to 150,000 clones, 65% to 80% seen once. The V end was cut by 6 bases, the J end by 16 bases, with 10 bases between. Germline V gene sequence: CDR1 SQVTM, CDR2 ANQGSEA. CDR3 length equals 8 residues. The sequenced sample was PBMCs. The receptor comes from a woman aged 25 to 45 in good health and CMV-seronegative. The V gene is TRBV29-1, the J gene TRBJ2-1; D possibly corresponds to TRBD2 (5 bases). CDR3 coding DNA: TGCAGCGTCGGACTCGGATTCTTC. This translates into CSVGLGFF.